A selection of T cell receptor beta chains follows, all from one sample in a study of blood T cell repertoires in COVID-19. The assay was immunoSEQ multiplex PCR, and TCRdb's table has in-frame clones only and misses some. The sample contains under 100,000 clones, 80% to 90% of which appear only once. The sequencing input was peripheral blood. The origin of the receptors is a man over 45 with acute or convalescent COVID-19. Each CDR3 is given with its conserved first and last residue. The order of the fields is D gene, clone size, J gene, V gene, CDR3 protein, CDR3 DNA. D genes are given only for firm matches. Only part of the rows carry a size: once, few, many, or a class if the clone is expanded.

TRBD2 once TRBJ2-1 TRBV27 CASSLSGGNSYNEQFF TGTGCCAGCAGTTTATCGGGGGGGAACTCCTACAATGAGCAGTTCTTC
. . TRBJ2-7 TRBV3-1/TRBV3-2 CASSQEWAREQYF TGTGCCAGCAGCCAAGAGTGGGCTCGCGAGCAGTACTTC
. . TRBJ1-2 TRBV28 CASSNFGAGRGYTF TGTGCCAGCAGCAACTTCGGAGCAGGGCGAGGCTACACCTTC
. . TRBJ1-1 TRBV3-1/TRBV3-2 CASSWAGRTEAFF TGTGCCAGCAGCTGGGCAGGGCGGACTGAAGCTTTCTTT
. few TRBJ1-5 TRBV21-1 CASHRGCRNQPQHF TGTGCCAGCCATCGAGGATGCCGCAATCAGCCCCAGCATTTT
TRBD1 . TRBJ1-3 TRBV9 CASSTTGPGNTIYF TGTGCCAGCAGCACGACAGGGCCGGGAAACACCATATATTTT
TRBD1 . TRBJ1-4 TRBV5-1 CASSTGQGREKLFF TGCGCCAGCAGCACCGGACAGGGTCGGGAAAAACTGTTTTTT
. . TRBJ1-5 TRBV7-2 CASSQGGGSAQHF TGTGCCAGCAGCCAAGGGGGGGGATCAGCCCAGCATTTT
. . TRBJ1-1 TRBV6-5 CASSYAQGNTEAFF TGTGCCAGCAGTTACGCACAGGGGAACACTGAAGCTTTCTTT
TRBD2 . TRBJ2-1 TRBV7-2 CASSSVAGAHEQFF TGTGCCAGCAGCTCAGTAGCGGGGGCACATGAGCAGTTCTTC
. . TRBJ1-5 TRBV3-1/TRBV3-2 CASSPSWNQPQHF TGTGCCAGCAGCCCAAGCTGGAATCAGCCCCAGCATTTT
. . TRBJ1-6 TRBV7-2 CASSLVPVGIGNSPLHF TGTGCCAGCAGCTTAGTTCCGGTCGGGATCGGTAATTCACCCCTCCACTTT
TRBD1 once TRBJ1-6 TRBV6-5 CASSADRGYSPLHF TGTGCCAGCAGCGCGGACAGGGGGTATTCACCCCTCCACTTT
TRBD1 . TRBJ1-6 TRBV30 CAWTGTVNSPLHF TGTGCCTGGACCGGGACAGTTAATTCACCCCTCCACTTT
TRBD1 . TRBJ1-6 TRBV7-9 CASSSGQGESPLHF TGTGCCAGCAGCTCGGGACAGGGGGAGTCACCCCTCCACTTT
. . TRBJ1-4 TRBV5-6 CASSLQGSNEKLFF TGTGCCAGCAGCTTACAGGGCTCTAATGAAAAACTGTTTTTT
. . TRBJ1-3 TRBV7-3 CASSAGGNNAGNTIYF TGTGCCAGCAGCGCAGGAGGGAATAACGCCGGAAACACCATATATTTT
. . TRBJ1-2 TRBV28 CASSSPGLANYGYTF TGTGCCAGCAGTTCACCCGGGTTAGCTAACTATGGCTACACCTTC
. . TRBJ2-1 TRBV2 CASSQRRGLGNEQFF TGTGCCAGTAGCCAGAGGCGGGGGCTTGGCAATGAGCAGTTCTTC
TRBD1 . TRBJ1-1 TRBV29-1 CSSRSTGGTEAFF TGCAGCTCCAGGTCAACAGGGGGCACTGAAGCTTTCTTT
. once TRBJ1-6 TRBV30 CAWSLLENSPLHF TGTGCCTGGAGTCTATTAGAAAATTCACCCCTCCACTTT
TRBD2 . TRBJ2-1 TRBV7-6 CASSPFGGARGEQFF TGTGCCAGCAGCCCCTTCGGGGGGGCAAGGGGTGAGCAGTTCTTC
TRBD1 . TRBJ1-1 TRBV30 CAWSSGGYLAFF TGTGCCTGGAGTTCAGGGGGCTACTTGGCTTTCTTT
. once TRBJ1-4 TRBV5-1 CASSFGQSEKLFF TGCGCCAGCAGCTTTGGACAGTCGGAAAAACTGTTTTTT